A selection of T cell receptor beta chains follows, all from one sample in a study of cytomegalovirus exposure and HLA in healthy donors. Measured with immunoSEQ multiplex PCR; TCRdb has only the in-frame clones, and not every one. The sample shows about 130,000 clones, roughly 89% of them seen only once. The sample consisted of PBMCs. These TCRs come from a woman between 18 and 29 years old in good health and CMV-seropositive. The CDR3 runs from the conserved cysteine through the conserved F or W. The D gene is left open where the match is weak. A clone size is listed for some rows: how often the clone was seen (once, few, many), or a class if it is expanded.

>TRBV6-1|.|TRBJ2-1|.
TGTGCCAGCATTGGGGCCAATGAGCAGTTCTTC
CASIGANEQFF
>TRBV5-1|.|TRBJ1-1|.
TGCGCCAGCAGCTTGGGACAGGCCAAAGGGGCTAACACTGAAGCTTTCTTT
CASSLGQAKGANTEAFF
>TRBV4-1|.|TRBJ2-7|.
TGCGCCAGCAGCCATGAAGGGAGAACCTACGAGCAGTACTTC
CASSHEGRTYEQYF
>TRBV5-1|.|TRBJ1-4|.
TGCGCCAGCAGCGAGGACTCGGAGGGAAATGAAAAACTGTTTTTT
CASSEDSEGNEKLFF
>TRBV7-6|.|TRBJ2-1|.
TGTGCCAGCAGCAGACAGGCGAGCTCCTACAATGAGCAGTTCTTC
CASSRQASSYNEQFF
>TRBV15|.|TRBJ2-3|.
TGTGCCACCAGCAGAATAGACTCCGATACGCAGTATTTT
CATSRIDSDTQYF
>TRBV5-1|.|TRBJ2-3|once
TGCGCCAGCAGTTCGCCTAGGGGGAGGGGCACAGATACGCAGTATTTT
CASSSPRGRGTDTQYF
>TRBV7-2|TRBD2|TRBJ2-5|once
TGTGCCAGCAGCTTAGATCGACTAGCTAGTGGGACCCAGTACTTC
CASSLDRLASGTQYF
>TRBV6-1|TRBD2|TRBJ2-5|.
TGTGCCAGCACCCGGGACTATGGCGAGACCCAGTACTTC
CASTRDYGETQYF
>TRBV4-1|TRBD2|TRBJ2-2|.
TGCGCCAGCAGCCAGCCGGGGGGCACCGGGGAGCTGTTTTTT
CASSQPGGTGELFF
>TRBV10-2|TRBD1|TRBJ2-7|.
TGCGCCAGCAGTGAGAGGGACAGGGGCCCCTACGAGCAGTACTTC
CASSERDRGPYEQYF
>TRBV27|.|TRBJ2-1|.
TGTGCCAGCAGTTTAGTAAGGGGGCGGGAGGATGAGCAGTTCTTC
CASSLVRGREDEQFF
>TRBV27|.|TRBJ2-2|.
TGTGCCAGCAGTTTAGTTGCAGGGACTAACACCGGGGAGCTGTTTTTT
CASSLVAGTNTGELFF
>TRBV7-2|.|TRBJ1-1|.
TGTGCCAGCAGCTCCCCTGGACAGTTTGGGGGAACCACTGAAGCTTTCTTT
CASSSPGQFGGTTEAFF
>TRBV28|.|TRBJ1-1|.
TGTGCCAGCACTACCCCGGGGGGAAGGAACACTGAAGCTTTCTTT
CASTTPGGRNTEAFF
>TRBV6-5|.|TRBJ1-2|once
TGTGCCAGCAGTTACGGGGGGGCGCGGGGCTACACCTTC
CASSYGGARGYTF
>TRBV4-2|TRBD2|TRBJ2-1|.
TGTGCCAGCAGCCAAGGGACGGGCGTACCGGGACTAGCCGGGCAGTTCTTC
CASSQGTGVPGLAGQFF
>TRBV14|.|TRBJ1-2|few
TGTGCCAGCAGCCACGTGAGTGCCATTACTGGCTACACCTTC
CASSHVSAITGYTF
>TRBV4-1|.|TRBJ1-6|.
TGCGCCAGCAGCCAAAGGGGACTTGAAAATTCACCCCTCCACTTT
CASSQRGLENSPLHF
>TRBV10-1|.|TRBJ1-2|.
TGCGCCAGCAGTGAGTCCGGGGGTATCGGCTACACCTTC
CASSESGGIGYTF
>TRBV5-1|.|TRBJ2-3|.
TGCGCCAGCAGCGGCGCGGGCCCAGATACGCAGTATTTT
CASSGAGPDTQYF
>TRBV7-2|TRBD1|TRBJ1-5|.
TGTGCCAGCAGTGCCCAGGGGGCTAGCAATCAGCCCCAGCATTTT
CASSAQGASNQPQHF
>TRBV30|.|TRBJ2-2|few
TGTGCCTGGAGCAGAGACAAACACACCGGGGAGCTGTTTTTT
CAWSRDKHTGELFF
>TRBV28|TRBD2|TRBJ2-1|.
TGTGCCAGCAGTTTAGCGGGGGGTACGAATGAGCAGTTCTTC
CASSLAGGTNEQFF
>TRBV7-9|.|TRBJ1-2|.
TGTGCCAGCAGCCCCCGACTAGAGACTGATGGCTACACCTTC
CASSPRLETDGYTF
>TRBV9|.|TRBJ1-2|few
TGTGCCAGCAGCGTAGCTGCAGGGAGGTCTGGCTACACCTTC
CASSVAAGRSGYTF
>TRBV28|TRBD2|TRBJ2-4|.
TGTGCCAGCAGTTCCCAGGAGGCAGCGGGGGGCCGGGCGGCCATTCAGTACTTC
CASSSQEAAGGRAAIQYF
>TRBV6-1|.|TRBJ2-3|once
TGTGCCAGCAGTGGGGCAGGAGGGATCCTAAGCACAGATACGCAGTATTTT
CASSGAGGILSTDTQYF
>TRBV15|TRBD2|TRBJ2-5|.
TGTGCCACCAGCAGAGTGCGGCTAGCGGGGCAAGAGACCCAGTACTTC
CATSRVRLAGQETQYF
>TRBV10-3|.|TRBJ1-1|.
TGTGCCATCAGTGACCCTCGACAGCCTTCGAACACTGAAGCTTTCTTT
CAISDPRQPSNTEAFF
>TRBV5-1|.|TRBJ1-2|few
TGCGCCAGCAGCTTGGACGGTGGCTACACCTTC
CASSLDGGYTF
>TRBV5-4|TRBD1|TRBJ1-2|.
TGTGCCAGCAGCTTGGAAGGGGGCAACTATGAACTATCCGGCTACACCTTC
CASSLEGGNYELSGYTF
>TRBV5-1|TRBD1|TRBJ1-1|.
TGCGCCAGCAGCTTGGGACAGGGAGCGAACACTGAAGCTTTCTTT
CASSLGQGANTEAFF
>TRBV5-6|.|TRBJ1-3|.
TGTGCCAGCAGCTTGTCAGGGACTGGAAACACCATATATTTT
CASSLSGTGNTIYF
>TRBV6-6|TRBD1|TRBJ1-4|.
TGTGCCAGCAGTCAAGGGACAGGGAGGGAAAAACTGTTTTTT
CASSQGTGREKLFF
>TRBV11-2|TRBD1|TRBJ1-6|.
TGTGCCAGCAGCTTAGAAGGGACAGTCTCCTATAATTCACCCCTCCACTTT
CASSLEGTVSYNSPLHF
>TRBV7-9|.|TRBJ1-2|.
TGTGCCAGCAGCTTAGCGTTACTCTATGGCTACACCTTC
CASSLALLYGYTF
>TRBV7-6|.|TRBJ2-1|.
TGTGCCAGCACTCCGGAGGCGGGGCCCTCCTACAATGAGCAGTTCTTC
CASTPEAGPSYNEQFF
>TRBV5-8|.|TRBJ1-1|once
TGTGCCAGCAGCTTTGGCTCGGGGTCGGAAGCTTTCTTT
CASSFGSGSEAFF
>TRBV7-9|TRBD1|TRBJ1-4|.
TGTGCCAGCAGCTACGGGACAGGGCCTAATGAAAAACTGTTTTTT
CASSYGTGPNEKLFF
>TRBV15|.|TRBJ2-1|.
TGTGCCACCAGCAGAGGGCAGGGCGTCTACAATGAGCAGTTCTTC
CATSRGQGVYNEQFF
>TRBV19|TRBD1|TRBJ1-2|.
TGTGCCAGTAGTGTCCAGGGGGCGCTTGGCTACACCTTC
CASSVQGALGYTF
>TRBV9|.|TRBJ2-3|once
TGTGCCAGCACCCCCAGAGGGGGTTACACAGATACGCAGTATTTT
CASTPRGGYTDTQYF
>TRBV9|.|TRBJ2-1|.
TGTGCCAGCAGCGGGGCCACCTACAATGAGCAGTTCTTC
CASSGATYNEQFF
>TRBV9|TRBD2|TRBJ2-3|.
TGTGCCAGCAGCGTCTCTAGCGGGGGGGTCACAGATACGCAGTATTTT
CASSVSSGGVTDTQYF
>TRBV27|.|TRBJ2-7|.
TGTGCCAGCAGTTTATATTGGGGCGCAGACGAGCAGTACTTC
CASSLYWGADEQYF
>TRBV29-1|.|TRBJ1-4|.
TGCAGCGCAAGGACAGCGGATGAAAAACTGTTTTTT
CSARTADEKLFF
>TRBV5-1|.|TRBJ1-1|.
TGCGCCAGCAGCTTGGAGCCGGGGTGGACTGAAGCTTTCTTT
CASSLEPGWTEAFF
>TRBV28|.|TRBJ1-3|.
TGTGCCAGCAGTCGGCGCGGGGGCAAGGGAAACACCATATATTTT
CASSRRGGKGNTIYF
>TRBV7-9|TRBD1|TRBJ1-4|.
TGTGCCAGCAGCAATAGACAGGGAAGTCATTATGCAACTAATGAAAAACTGTTTTTT
CASSNRQGSHYATNEKLFF